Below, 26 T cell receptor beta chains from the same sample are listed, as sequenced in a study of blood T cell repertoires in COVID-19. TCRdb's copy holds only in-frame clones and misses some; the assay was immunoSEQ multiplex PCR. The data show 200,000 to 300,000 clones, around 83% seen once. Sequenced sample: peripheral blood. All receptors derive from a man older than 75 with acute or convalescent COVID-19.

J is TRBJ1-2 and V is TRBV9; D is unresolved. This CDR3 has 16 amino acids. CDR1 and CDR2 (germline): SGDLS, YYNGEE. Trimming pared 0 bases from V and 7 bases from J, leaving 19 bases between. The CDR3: CASSVGPNRLGSGYTF. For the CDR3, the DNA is TGTGCCAGCAGCGTAGGACCCAACCGCCTCGGGAGTGGCTACACCTTC.

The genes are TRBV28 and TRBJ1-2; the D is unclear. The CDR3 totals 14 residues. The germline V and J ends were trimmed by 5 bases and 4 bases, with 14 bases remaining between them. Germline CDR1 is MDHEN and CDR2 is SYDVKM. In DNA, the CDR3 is TGTGCCAGCAGTCCCCAGGTCCGGATCTATGGCTACACCTTC. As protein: CASSPQVRIYGYTF.

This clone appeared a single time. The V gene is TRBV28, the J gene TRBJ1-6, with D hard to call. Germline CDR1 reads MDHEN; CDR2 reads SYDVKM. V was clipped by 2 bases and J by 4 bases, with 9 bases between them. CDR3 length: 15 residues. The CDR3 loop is CASSLTVFYNSPLHF. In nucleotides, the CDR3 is TGTGCCAGCAGTTTAACAGTCTTTTATAATTCACCCCTCCACTTT. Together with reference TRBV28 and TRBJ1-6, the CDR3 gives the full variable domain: DVKVTQSSRYLVKRTGEKVFLECVQDMDHENMFWYRQDPGLGLRLIYFSYDVKMKEKGDIPEGYSVSREKKERFSLILESASTNQTSMYLCASSLTVFYNSPLHFGNGTRLTVT.

CDR3 residues: CASRPIRSSGNTIYF. CDR3 nucleotides: TGTGCCAGTAGACCGATCCGGAGCTCTGGAAACACCATATATTTT. The chain has TRBV19 and TRBJ1-3; no clear D. V was clipped by 6 bases and J by 0 bases, with 12 bases between them. Germline loops: CDR1 LNHDA, CDR2 SQIVND (reference sequence). CDR3 length: 15 amino acids. Based on the CDR3 plus reference TRBV19 and TRBJ1-3, the full variable domain is DGGITQSPKYLFRKEGQNVTLSCEQNLNHDAMYWYRQDPGQGLRLIYYSQIVNDFQKGDIAEGYSVSREKKESFPLTVTSAQKNPTAFYLCASRPIRSSGNTIYFGEGSWLTVV.

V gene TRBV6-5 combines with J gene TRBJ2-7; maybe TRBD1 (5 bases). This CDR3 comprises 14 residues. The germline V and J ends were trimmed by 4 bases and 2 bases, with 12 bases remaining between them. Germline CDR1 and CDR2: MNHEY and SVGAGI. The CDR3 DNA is TGTGCCAGCAGTTTCCAGGGCGCGGCCTACGAGCAGTACTTC. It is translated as CASSFQGAAYEQYF.

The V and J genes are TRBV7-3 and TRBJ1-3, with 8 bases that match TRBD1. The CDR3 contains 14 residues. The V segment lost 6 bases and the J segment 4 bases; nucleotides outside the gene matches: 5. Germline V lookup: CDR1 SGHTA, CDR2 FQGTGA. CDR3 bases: TGTGCCAGCAGTTCCGGACAGGGCGGAAACACCATATATTTT. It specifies CASSSGQGGNTIYF.

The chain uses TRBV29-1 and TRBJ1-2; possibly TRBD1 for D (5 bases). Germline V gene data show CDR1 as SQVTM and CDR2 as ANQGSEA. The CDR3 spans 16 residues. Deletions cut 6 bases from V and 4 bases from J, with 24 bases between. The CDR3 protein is CSVLPGMGGEGYGYTF. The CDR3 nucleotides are TGCAGCGTCCTTCCGGGGATGGGGGGGGAAGGCTATGGCTACACCTTC.

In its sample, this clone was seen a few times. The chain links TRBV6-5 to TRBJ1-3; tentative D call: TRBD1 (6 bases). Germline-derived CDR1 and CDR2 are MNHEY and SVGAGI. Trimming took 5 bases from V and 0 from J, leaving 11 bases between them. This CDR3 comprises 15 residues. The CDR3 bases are TGTGCCAGCAGTACGACAGGCCTCTCTGGAAACACCATATATTTT. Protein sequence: CASSTTGLSGNTIYF.

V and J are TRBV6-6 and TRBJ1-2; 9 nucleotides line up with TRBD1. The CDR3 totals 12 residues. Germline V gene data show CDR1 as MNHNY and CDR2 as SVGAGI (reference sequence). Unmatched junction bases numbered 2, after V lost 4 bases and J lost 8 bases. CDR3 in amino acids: CASSSGQGGYTF. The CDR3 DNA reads TGTGCCAGCAGTTCCGGACAGGGGGGCTACACCTTC.

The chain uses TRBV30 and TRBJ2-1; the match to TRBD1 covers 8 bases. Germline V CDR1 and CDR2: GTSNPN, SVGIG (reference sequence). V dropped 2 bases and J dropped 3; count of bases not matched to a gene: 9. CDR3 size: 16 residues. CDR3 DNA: TGTGCCTGGAGTATATCTGGGACAGGAGTCTACAATGAGCAGTTCTTC. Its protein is CAWSISGTGVYNEQFF.

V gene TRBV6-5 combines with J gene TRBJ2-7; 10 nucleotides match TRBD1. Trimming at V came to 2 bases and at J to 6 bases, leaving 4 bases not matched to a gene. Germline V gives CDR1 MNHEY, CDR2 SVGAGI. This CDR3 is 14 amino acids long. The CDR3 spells CASSYGRDRGEQYF. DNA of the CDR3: TGTGCCAGCAGTTACGGTCGGGACAGGGGCGAGCAGTACTTC.

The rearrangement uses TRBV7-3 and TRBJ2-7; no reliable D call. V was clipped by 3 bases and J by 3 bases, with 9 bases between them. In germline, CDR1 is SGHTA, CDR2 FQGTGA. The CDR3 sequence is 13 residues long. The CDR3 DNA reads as TGTGCCAGCAGCTTGGGCAAGTTCTACGAGCAGTACTTC. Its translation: CASSLGKFYEQYF.

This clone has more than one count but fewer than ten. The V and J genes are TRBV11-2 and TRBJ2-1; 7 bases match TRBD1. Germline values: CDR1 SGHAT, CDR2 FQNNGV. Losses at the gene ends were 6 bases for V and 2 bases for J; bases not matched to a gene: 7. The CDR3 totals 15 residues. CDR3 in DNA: TGTGCCAGCAGTTCTCTCCAGGGGGCCTACAATGAGCAGTTCTTC. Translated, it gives CASSSLQGAYNEQFF.

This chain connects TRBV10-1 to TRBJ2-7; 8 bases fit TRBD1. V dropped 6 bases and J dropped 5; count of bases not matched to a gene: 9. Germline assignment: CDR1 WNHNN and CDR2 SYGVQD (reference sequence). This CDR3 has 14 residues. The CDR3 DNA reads TGCGCCAGCAGCACTCAGGGGGCGGTCAACGAGCAGTACTTC. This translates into CASSTQGAVNEQYF.

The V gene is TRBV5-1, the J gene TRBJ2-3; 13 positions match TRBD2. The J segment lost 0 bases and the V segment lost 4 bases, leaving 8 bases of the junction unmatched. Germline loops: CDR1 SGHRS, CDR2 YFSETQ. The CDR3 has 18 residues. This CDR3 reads CASSLRLAGGQSTDTQYF. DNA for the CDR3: TGCGCCAGCAGCCTGAGACTAGCGGGGGGCCAAAGCACAGATACGCAGTATTTT.

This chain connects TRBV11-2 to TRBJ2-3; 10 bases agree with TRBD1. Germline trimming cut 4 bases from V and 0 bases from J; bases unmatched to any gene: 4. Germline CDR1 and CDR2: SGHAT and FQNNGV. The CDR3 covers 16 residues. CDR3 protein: CASSYGTGVSTDTQYF. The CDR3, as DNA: TGTGCCAGCAGCTACGGGACAGGGGTTAGCACAGATACGCAGTATTTT.

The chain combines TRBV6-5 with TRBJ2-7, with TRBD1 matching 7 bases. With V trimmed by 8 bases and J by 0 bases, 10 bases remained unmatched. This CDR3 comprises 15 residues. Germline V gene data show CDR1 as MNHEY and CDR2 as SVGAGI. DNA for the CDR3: TGTGCCAGCTCAACCGGGACAGTACCCTCCTACGAGCAGTACTTC. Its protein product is CASSTGTVPSYEQYF.

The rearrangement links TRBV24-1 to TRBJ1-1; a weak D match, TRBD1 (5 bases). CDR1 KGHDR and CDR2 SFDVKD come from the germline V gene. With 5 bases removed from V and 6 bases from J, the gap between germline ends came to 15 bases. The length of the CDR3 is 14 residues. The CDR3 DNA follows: TGTGCCACCAGTGGGGTAGGAGGGGACTCTGAAGCTTTCTTT. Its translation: CATSGVGGDSEAFF.

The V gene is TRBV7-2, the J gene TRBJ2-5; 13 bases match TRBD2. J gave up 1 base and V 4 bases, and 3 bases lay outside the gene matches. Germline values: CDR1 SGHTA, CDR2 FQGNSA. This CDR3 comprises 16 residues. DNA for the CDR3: TGTGCCAGCAGCTCGGGACTAGCGGGGATCCAAGAGACCCAGTACTTC. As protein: CASSSGLAGIQETQYF.

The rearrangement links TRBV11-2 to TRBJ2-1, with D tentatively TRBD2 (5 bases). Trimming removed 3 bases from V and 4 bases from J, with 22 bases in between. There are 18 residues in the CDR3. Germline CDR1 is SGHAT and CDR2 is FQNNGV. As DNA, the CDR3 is TGTGCCAGCAGCTTTGGAATCCGGGGAACCAAGAAATACAATGAGCAGTTCTTC. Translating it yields CASSFGIRGTKKYNEQFF.

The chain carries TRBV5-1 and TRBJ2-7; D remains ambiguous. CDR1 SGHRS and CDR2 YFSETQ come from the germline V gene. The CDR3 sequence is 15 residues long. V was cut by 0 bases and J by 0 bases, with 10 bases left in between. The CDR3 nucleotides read TGCGCCAGCAGCTTGGCGGCACAGAGCTCCTACGAGCAGTACTTC. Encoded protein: CASSLAAQSSYEQYF.

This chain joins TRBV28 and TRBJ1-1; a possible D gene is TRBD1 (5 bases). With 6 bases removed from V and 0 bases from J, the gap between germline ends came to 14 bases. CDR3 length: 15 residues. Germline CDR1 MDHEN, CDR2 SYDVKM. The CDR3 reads CASSYWGGMNTEAFF. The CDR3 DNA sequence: TGTGCCAGCAGCTACTGGGGGGGAATGAACACTGAAGCTTTCTTT.

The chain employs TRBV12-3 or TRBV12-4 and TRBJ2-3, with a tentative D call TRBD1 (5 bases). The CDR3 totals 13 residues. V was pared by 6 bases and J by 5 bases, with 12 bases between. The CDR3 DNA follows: TGTGCCAGCAGGCTTCAGGGTGGAGATACGCAGTATTTT. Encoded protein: CASRLQGGDTQYF.

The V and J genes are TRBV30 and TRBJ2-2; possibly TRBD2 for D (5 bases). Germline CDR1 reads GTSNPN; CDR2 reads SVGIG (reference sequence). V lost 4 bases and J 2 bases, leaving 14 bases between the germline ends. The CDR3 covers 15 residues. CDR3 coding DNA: TGTGCCTGGACCGTACGAGGGCCAAACACCGGGGAGCTGTTTTTT. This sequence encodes CAWTVRGPNTGELFF.

CDR3 region: CASSLSGLSYEQYF. In DNA form, the CDR3 reads TGTGCCAGCAGCTTATCTGGGCTCTCCTACGAGCAGTACTTC. V is TRBV11-2 and J is TRBJ2-7; D not resolved. The germline V and J ends were trimmed by 2 bases and 0 bases, with 8 bases remaining between them. The CDR3 consists of 14 residues. Germline assignment: CDR1 SGHAT and CDR2 FQNNGV.

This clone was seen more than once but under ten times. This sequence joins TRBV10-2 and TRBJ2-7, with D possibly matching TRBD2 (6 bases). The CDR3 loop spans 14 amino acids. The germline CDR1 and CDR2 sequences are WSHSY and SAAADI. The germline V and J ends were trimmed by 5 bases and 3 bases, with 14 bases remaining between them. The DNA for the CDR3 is TGCGCCAGCAGTTTGGACTCGGGGGACTACGAGCAGTACTTC. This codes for CASSLDSGDYEQYF.